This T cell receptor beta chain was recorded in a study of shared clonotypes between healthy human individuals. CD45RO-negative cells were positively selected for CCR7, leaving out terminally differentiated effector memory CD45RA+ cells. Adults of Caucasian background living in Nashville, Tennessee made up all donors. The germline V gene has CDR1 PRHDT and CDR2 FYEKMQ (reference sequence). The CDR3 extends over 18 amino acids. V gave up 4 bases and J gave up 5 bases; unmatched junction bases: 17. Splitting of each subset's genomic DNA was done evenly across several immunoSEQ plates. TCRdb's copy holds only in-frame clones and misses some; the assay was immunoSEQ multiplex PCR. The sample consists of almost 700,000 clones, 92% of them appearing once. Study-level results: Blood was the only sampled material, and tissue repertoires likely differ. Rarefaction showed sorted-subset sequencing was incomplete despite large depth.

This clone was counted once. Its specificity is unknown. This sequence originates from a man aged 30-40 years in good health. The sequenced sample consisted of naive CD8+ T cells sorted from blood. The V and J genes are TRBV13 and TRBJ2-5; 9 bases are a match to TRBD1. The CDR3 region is CASSSQVPGQGGVETQYF. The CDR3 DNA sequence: TGTGCCAGCAGCTCCCAAGTTCCGGGACAGGGAGGTGTGGAGACCCAGTACTTC.